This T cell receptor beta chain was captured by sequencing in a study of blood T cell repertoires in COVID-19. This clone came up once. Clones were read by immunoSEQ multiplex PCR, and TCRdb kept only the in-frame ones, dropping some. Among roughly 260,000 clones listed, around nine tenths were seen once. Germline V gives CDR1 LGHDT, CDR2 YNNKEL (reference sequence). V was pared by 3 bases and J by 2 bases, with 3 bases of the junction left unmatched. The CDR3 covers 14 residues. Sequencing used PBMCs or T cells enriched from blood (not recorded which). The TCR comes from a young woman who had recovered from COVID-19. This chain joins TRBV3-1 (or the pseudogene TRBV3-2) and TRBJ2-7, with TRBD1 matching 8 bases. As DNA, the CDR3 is TGTGCCAGCAGCCATGGGGACAGGACCTACGAGCAGTACTTC. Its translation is CASSHGDRTYEQYF.